The 10 T cell receptor beta chains below were found in one sample sequenced in a study of blood T cell repertoires in COVID-19 (TCRdb year 2020). The library was generated by the immunoSEQ multiplex PCR assay. Sourced from immuneACCESS, this table was stored by TCRdb with only in-frame sequences that have V and J called. A share of the clones is absent; for the studies checked, an unresolved V gene accounts for under half, and the remainder has no known explanation. This sample has over 150,000 clones in its table, and around 80% of those were observed once. Around 7.1% of the sample goes to the ten largest clones. The specimen was PBMCs or T cells enriched from blood (not recorded which). All receptors derive from a man aged 50 to 60 who had recovered from COVID-19.

The CDR3 region is CASSEGGWGAFF. The CDR3 DNA reads TGCGCCAGCAGTGAGGGAGGGTGGGGAGCTTTCTTT. This sequence joins TRBV10-2 and TRBJ1-1; D gene uncertain. Germline CDR1 and CDR2: WSHSY and SAAADI. This CDR3 has 12 residues. V dropped 2 bases and J dropped 10 bases, with 11 bases sitting between them.

This clone was seen just once. CDR3 in amino acids: CASNPGTAYQETQYF. Written as DNA, the CDR3 is TGTGCCAGCAATCCCGGGACAGCGTACCAAGAGACCCAGTACTTC. The chain recombines TRBV6-6 with TRBJ2-5; 7 bases align to TRBD1. With V trimmed by 7 bases and J by 0 bases, 8 bases remained unmatched. Germline V gives CDR1 MNHNY, CDR2 SVGAGI (reference sequence). The length of the CDR3 is 15 residues.

V usage is TRBV6-5 and J usage is TRBJ2-7, with 9 bases identical to TRBD2. This CDR3 is built from 15 residues. From germline, CDR1 is MNHEY and CDR2 SVGAGI. V trimming: 6 bases; J trimming: 2 bases; junction bases outside the gene matches: 8. The CDR3 sequence: CASRAGSGGTYEQYF. The DNA for the CDR3 is TGTGCCAGCAGGGCAGGAAGCGGGGGGACCTACGAGCAGTACTTC.

The V gene is TRBV30, the J gene TRBJ1-3; 7 nucleotides align to TRBD1. CDR1 is GTSNPN and CDR2 is SVGIG in the germline V gene (reference sequence). The trim removed 0 bases at V and 3 bases at J, leaving 20 bases unmatched. The CDR3 loop spans 20 amino acids. The CDR3 sequence is CAWSVKNRVGDRAYGNTIYF. DNA of the CDR3: TGTGCCTGGAGTGTAAAAAATCGCGTAGGAGACAGGGCTTATGGAAACACCATATATTTT.

Only one count was recorded for this clone. V is TRBV7-2 and J is TRBJ1-1; D is uncertain. The CDR3 is 13 residues long. Germline V lookup: CDR1 SGHTA, CDR2 FQGNSA. Trimming stripped 1 base from V and 4 bases from J, with 7 bases between. The CDR3 nucleotides read TGTGCCAGCAGCTTAGACAGCTTCACTGAAGCTTTCTTT. Amino acid sequence: CASSLDSFTEAFF.

The V and J genes are TRBV4-1 and TRBJ1-5, with TRBD1 matching 8 bases. The CDR3 is made up of 15 amino acids. The junction had 5 bases not matched to a gene; V was cut back by 1 base and J by 6 bases. The germline V gene has CDR1 MGHRA and CDR2 YSYEKL. The CDR3, as DNA: TGCGCCAGCAGCCAAGCAGGGGGCGCGGGTCAGCCCCAGCATTTT. This sequence encodes CASSQAGGAGQPQHF.

V and J are TRBV9 and TRBJ1-3; the D is unclear. Germline V gene sequence: CDR1 SGDLS, CDR2 YYNGEE. Trimming pared 1 base from V and 0 bases from J, leaving 11 bases between. This CDR3 contains 16 residues. DNA of the CDR3: TGTGCCAGCAGCGTAAGCCCCTCGATCTCTGGAAACACCATATATTTT. This gives the protein CASSVSPSISGNTIYF.

CDR3 in amino acids: CASSYGQPYGYTF. The CDR3, as DNA: TGTGCCAGCAGTTATGGACAGCCATATGGCTACACCTTC. V usage is TRBV6-6 and J usage is TRBJ1-2; perhaps TRBD1 as D (6 bases). The germline CDR1 and CDR2 sequences are MNHNY and SVGAGI (reference sequence). This CDR3 has 13 amino acids. V was cut by 3 bases and J by 5 bases, with 10 bases left in between.

The J gene is TRBJ2-1, the V gene TRBV6-2 or TRBV6-3; TRBD2 matches at 10 bases. Germline V lookup: CDR1 MNHEY, CDR2 SVGEGT. This CDR3 is built from 16 residues. V lost 4 bases and J lost 2; bases outside the gene matches: 5. CDR3 nucleotides: TGTGCCAGCAGTTCACCGCTAGCGGGGGCCTACAATGAGCAGTTCTTC. Amino acid sequence: CASSSPLAGAYNEQFF.

Only a few counts were recorded for this clone. The rearrangement joins TRBV6-1 to TRBJ2-6; a weak D match, TRBD1 (5 bases). Looked up from germline, CDR1 is MNHNS and CDR2 is SASEGT. V was clipped by 2 bases and J by 2 bases, with 16 bases between them. The CDR3 has 18 residues. The CDR3 here is CASSEYQGPIPGANVLTF. DNA of the CDR3: TGTGCCAGCAGTGAATATCAGGGTCCCATCCCTGGGGCCAACGTCCTGACTTTC.